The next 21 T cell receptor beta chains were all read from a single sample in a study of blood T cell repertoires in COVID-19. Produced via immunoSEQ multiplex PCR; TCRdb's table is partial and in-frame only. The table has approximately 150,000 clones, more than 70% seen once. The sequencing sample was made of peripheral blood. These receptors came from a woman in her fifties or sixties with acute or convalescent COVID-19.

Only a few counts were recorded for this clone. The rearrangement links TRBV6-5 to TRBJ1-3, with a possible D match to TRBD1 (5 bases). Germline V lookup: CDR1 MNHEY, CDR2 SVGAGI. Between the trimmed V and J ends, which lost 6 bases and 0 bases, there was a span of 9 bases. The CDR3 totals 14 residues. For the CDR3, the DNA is TGTGCCAGCAGCCCAGGGCGCTCTGGAAACACCATATATTTT. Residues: CASSPGRSGNTIYF.

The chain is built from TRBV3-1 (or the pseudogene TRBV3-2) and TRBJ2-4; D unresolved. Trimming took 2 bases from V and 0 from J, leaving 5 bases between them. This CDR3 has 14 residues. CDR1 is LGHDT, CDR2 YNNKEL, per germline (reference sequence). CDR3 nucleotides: TGTGCCAGCAGCCAACAGATAGCCAAAAACATTCAGTACTTC. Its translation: CASSQQIAKNIQYF.

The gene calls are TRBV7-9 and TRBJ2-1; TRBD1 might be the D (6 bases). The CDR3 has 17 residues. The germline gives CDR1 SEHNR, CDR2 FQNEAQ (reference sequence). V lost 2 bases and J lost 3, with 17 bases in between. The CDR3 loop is CASSLSRQGKVYNEQFF. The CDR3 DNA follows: TGTGCCAGCAGCTTAAGTCGGCAGGGGAAGGTCTACAATGAGCAGTTCTTC.

CDR3 residues: CASSLQTGQETQYF. The CDR3 DNA is TGTGCCAGCAGTCTCCAAACAGGCCAAGAGACCCAGTACTTC. V is TRBV5-4 and J is TRBJ2-5, with D tentatively TRBD1 (5 bases). Germline CDR1 and CDR2: SGHNT and YYREEE (reference sequence). The CDR3 has 14 residues. The V end was cut by 5 bases, the J end by 1 base, with 12 bases between.

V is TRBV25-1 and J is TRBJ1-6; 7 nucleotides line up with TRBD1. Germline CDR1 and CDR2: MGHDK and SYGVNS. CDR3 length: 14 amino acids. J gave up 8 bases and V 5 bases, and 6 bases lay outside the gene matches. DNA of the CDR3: TGTGCCAGCAGTATACGACAGGGAGATTCACCCCTCCACTTT. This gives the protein CASSIRQGDSPLHF.

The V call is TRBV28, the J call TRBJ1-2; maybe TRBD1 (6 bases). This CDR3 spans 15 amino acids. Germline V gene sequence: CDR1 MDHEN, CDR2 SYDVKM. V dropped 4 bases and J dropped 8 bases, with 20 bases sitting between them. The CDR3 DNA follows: TGTGCCAGCAGTTCCCTCGACCAGGGGACGGGAGGCTACACCTTC. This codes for CASSSLDQGTGGYTF.

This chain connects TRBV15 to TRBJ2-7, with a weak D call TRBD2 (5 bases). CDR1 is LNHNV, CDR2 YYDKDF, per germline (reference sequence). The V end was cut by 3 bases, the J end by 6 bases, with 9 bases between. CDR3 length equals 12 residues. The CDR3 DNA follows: TGTGCCACCAGCAGTATGGGGAGCGAGCAGTACTTC. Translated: CATSSMGSEQYF.

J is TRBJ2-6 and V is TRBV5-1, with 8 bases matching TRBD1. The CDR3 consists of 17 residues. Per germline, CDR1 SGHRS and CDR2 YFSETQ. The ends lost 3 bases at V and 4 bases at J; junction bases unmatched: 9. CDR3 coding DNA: TGCGCCAGCAGCTCGACAGGGGCCGCGACGGGGGCCAACGTCCTGACTTTC. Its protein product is CASSSTGAATGANVLTF.

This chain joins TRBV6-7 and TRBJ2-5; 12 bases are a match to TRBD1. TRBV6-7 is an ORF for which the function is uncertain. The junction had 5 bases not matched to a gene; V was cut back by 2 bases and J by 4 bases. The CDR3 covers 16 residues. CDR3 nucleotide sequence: TGTGCCAGCAGTTACACCCGGGACAGGGGGCGAGAGACCCAGTACTTC. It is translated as CASSYTRDRGRETQYF.

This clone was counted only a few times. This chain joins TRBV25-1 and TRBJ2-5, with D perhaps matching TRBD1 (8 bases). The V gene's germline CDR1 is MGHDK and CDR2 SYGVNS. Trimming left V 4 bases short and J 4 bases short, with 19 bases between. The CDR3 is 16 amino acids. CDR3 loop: CASSVLGGTGLETQYF. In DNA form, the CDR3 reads TGTGCCAGCAGTGTCCTCGGGGGGACAGGACTAGAGACCCAGTACTTC.

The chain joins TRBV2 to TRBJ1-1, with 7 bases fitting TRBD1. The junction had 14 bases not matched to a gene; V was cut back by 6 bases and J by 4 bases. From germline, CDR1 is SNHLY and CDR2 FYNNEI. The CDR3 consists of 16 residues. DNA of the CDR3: TGTGCCAGCAGGGACGACAGGGCCAGAAGGAGCACTGAAGCTTTCTTT. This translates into CASRDDRARRSTEAFF.

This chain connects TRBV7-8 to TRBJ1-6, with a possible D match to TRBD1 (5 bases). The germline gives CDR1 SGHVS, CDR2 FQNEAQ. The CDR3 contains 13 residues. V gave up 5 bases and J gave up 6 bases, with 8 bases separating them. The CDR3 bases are TGTGCCAGCAGCGAACAGGTTAATTCACCCCTCCACTTT. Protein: CASSEQVNSPLHF.

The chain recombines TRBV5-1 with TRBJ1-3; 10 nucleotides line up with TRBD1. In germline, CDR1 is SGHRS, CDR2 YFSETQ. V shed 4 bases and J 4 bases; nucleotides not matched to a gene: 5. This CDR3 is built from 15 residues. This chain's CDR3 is CASSPGTGVGNTIYF. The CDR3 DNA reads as TGCGCCAGCAGCCCCGGGACAGGGGTCGGAAACACCATATATTTT.

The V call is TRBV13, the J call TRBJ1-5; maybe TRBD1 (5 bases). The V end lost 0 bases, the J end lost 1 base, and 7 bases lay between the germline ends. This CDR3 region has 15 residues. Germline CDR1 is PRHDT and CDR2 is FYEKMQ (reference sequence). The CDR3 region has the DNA TGTGCCAGCAGCTTAGGCAGACAGAGCAATCAGCCCCAGCATTTT. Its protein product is CASSLGRQSNQPQHF. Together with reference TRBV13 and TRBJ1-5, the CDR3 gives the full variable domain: AAGVIQSPRHLIKEKRETATLKCYPIPRHDTVYWYQQGPGQDPQFLISFYEKMQSDKGSIPDRFSAQQFSDYHSELNMSSLELGDSALYFCASSLGRQSNQPQHFGDGTRLSIL.

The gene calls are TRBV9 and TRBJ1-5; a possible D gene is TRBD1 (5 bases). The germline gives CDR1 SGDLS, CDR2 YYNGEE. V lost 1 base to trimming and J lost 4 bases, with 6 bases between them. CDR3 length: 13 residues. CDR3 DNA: TGTGCCAGCAGCGTAAGGGGAAATCAGCCCCAGCATTTT. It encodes CASSVRGNQPQHF.

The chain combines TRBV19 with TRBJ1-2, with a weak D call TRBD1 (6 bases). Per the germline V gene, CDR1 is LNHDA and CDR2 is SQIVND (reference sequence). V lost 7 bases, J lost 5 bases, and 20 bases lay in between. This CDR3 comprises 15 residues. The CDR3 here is CASIGRIGGSYGYTF. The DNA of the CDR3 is TGTGCCAGTATCGGGCGTATAGGGGGTTCGTATGGCTACACCTTC.

CDR3 coding DNA: TGTGCCAGCAGTTTCGACAGGGGGCGAAATCTTTATGGCTACACCTTC. The encoded protein is CASSFDRGRNLYGYTF. The V and J genes are TRBV6-6 and TRBJ1-2; 10 nucleotides match TRBD1. The germline CDR1 and CDR2 sequences are MNHNY and SVGAGI (reference sequence). This CDR3 is 16 amino acids long. V trimming: 4 bases; J trimming: 5 bases; junction bases outside the gene matches: 10.

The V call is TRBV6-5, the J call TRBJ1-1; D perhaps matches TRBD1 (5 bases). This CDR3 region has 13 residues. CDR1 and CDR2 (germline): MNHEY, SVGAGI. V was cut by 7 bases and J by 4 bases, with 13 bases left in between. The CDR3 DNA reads TGTGCCAGCAAGCGAGGGGAGGGCACTGAAGCTTTCTTT. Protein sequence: CASKRGEGTEAFF.

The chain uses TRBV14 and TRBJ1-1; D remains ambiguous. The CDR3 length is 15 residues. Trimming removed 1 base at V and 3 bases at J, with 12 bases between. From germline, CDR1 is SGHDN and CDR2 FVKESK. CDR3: CASSQAKWYYTEAFF. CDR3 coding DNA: TGTGCCAGCAGCCAAGCCAAATGGTACTACACTGAAGCTTTCTTT.

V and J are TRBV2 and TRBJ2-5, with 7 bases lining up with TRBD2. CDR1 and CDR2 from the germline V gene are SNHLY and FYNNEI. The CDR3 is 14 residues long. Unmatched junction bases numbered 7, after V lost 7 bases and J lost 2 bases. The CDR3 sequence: CASITSARQETQYF. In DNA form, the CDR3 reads TGTGCCAGCATAACTAGCGCCAGGCAAGAGACCCAGTACTTC.

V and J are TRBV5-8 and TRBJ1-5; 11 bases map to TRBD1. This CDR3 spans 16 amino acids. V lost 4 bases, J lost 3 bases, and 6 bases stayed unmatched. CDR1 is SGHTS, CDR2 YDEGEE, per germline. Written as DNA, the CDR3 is TGTGCCAGCAGCCCCGGGACAGGGGGTGACAATCAGCCCCAGCATTTT. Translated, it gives CASSPGTGGDNQPQHF.